The entry below gives a single T cell receptor beta chain sequence along with its context. Its target is unknown. This sample was included in a study of blood T cells in healthy people across ages. General study findings and limits: Bulk PBMC profiling left naive and antigen-experienced comparisons inconclusive. Older individuals had lower TCR beta diversity per million T cells (the decline was roughly linear).

Every participating donor contributed 9.5 to 10 milliliters of peripheral blood through a draw. Combining a sample-barcoded 5' primer with a J-beta primer mix, a second PCR ran for roughly 6 to 11 cycles. Every sample gave at least 2.5 million paired-end reads containing CDR3. MiXCR was run by TCRdb on the 5' RACE reads, yielding one entry per CDR3 protein. The table records around 900,000 distinct CDR3 sequences, approximately 50% of them present only once. This CDR3 contains 14 residues. Germline loops: CDR1 SNHLY, CDR2 FYNNEI. V shed 5 bases and J shed 1 base, with 12 bases lying between them. V and J are TRBV2 and TRBJ2-7; D unclear. Source material: blood. The clonotype originates from a woman aged 55-70 years in good health. The CDR3 coding sequence is TGTGCCAGCAGTTGGACCCAGGATTCCTACGAGCAGTACTTC. Translation gives CASSWTQDSYEQYF.